Below are 23 T cell receptor beta chains sequenced from a single sample in a study of blood T cell repertoires in COVID-19. Some clones are missing from TCRdb's copy, which holds only in-frame ones; the method was immunoSEQ multiplex PCR. Of nearly 90,000 clones in the sample, around nine tenths were seen once. Material for sequencing was peripheral blood. The receptor source for this set is an elderly man with acute or convalescent COVID-19.

CDR3 sequence (DNA): TGTGCCAGCAGGCCTAGGGCTAGCGGGCGCGGCGAGCAGTACTTC. As protein: CASRPRASGRGEQYF. The chain combines TRBV27 with TRBJ2-7; 8 bases agree with TRBD2. With V trimmed by 6 bases and J by 6 bases, 13 bases remained unmatched. Germline V gene data show CDR1 as MNHEY and CDR2 as SMNVEV (reference sequence). This CDR3 is 15 amino acids long.

The genes are TRBV30 and TRBJ1-4; D is undetermined. The ends were cut back, 1 base at V and 8 bases at J, with 14 bases in the middle. This CDR3 is 14 amino acids long. Germline CDR1 reads GTSNPN; CDR2 reads SVGIG (reference sequence). CDR3: CAWSEWAGSEKLFF. The DNA of the CDR3 is TGTGCCTGGAGTGAATGGGCAGGAAGCGAAAAACTGTTTTTT.

This clone appeared a single time. A read error may account for a junction end that differs from germline. The chain employs TRBV6-4 and TRBJ2-6; D may be TRBD2 (7 bases). Per the germline V gene, CDR1 is MRHNA and CDR2 is SNTAGT. This CDR3 contains 14 residues. The CDR3 is CASSDEGGVNVLTF. CDR3 sequence (DNA): TGTGCCAGCAGTGATGAAGGGGGGGTCAACGTCCTGACTTTC.

The gene calls are TRBV9 and TRBJ1-2; 10 bases fit TRBD1. The CDR3 length is 14 residues. Trimming cost V 3 bases and J 6 bases; bases outside gene matches: 5. Germline CDR1 and CDR2: SGDLS and YYNGEE. The chain's CDR3 is CASSEGQGRDGYTF. The DNA for the CDR3 is TGTGCCAGCAGCGAGGGACAGGGGAGGGATGGCTACACCTTC.

This sequence joins TRBV7-3 and TRBJ2-3, with TRBD2 matching over 9 bases. Trimming cost V 4 bases and J 5 bases; bases outside gene matches: 7. CDR3 length: 15 residues. Germline lookup yields CDR1 SGHTA and CDR2 FQGTGA. The CDR3 nucleotides read TGTGCCAGCAGCTCAGGGACTAGCCGGGGAGATACGCAGTATTTT. Amino acids: CASSSGTSRGDTQYF.

The chain has TRBV6-5 and TRBJ1-2; D is unclear. The CDR3 totals 13 residues. Germline V gives CDR1 MNHEY, CDR2 SVGAGI. Trimming left V 2 bases short and J 7 bases short, with 11 bases between. CDR3 protein: CASSYEGMGGYTF. DNA of the CDR3: TGTGCCAGCAGTTACGAGGGTATGGGTGGCTACACCTTC.

This clone appeared a few times. The chain is built from TRBV6-5 and TRBJ1-5; 10 nucleotides line up with TRBD1. The V gene's germline CDR1 is MNHEY and CDR2 SVGAGI. V lost 6 bases and J lost 5; bases outside the gene matches: 4. This CDR3 is 14 amino acids long. The CDR3 DNA reads TGTGCCAGCAGCGCGACAGGGGGCTATCAGCCCCAGCATTTT. It translates to CASSATGGYQPQHF.

This chain connects TRBV10-3 to TRBJ2-3, with 14 bases lining up with TRBD2. This CDR3 is built from 18 residues. With 4 bases clipped from V and 2 bases from J, the junction kept 8 bases outside the gene matches. CDR1 and CDR2 from the germline V gene are ENHRY and SYGVKD. The CDR3 loop reads CAISGGTSGSGDTDTQYF. As DNA, the CDR3 is TGTGCCATCAGTGGGGGGACTAGCGGGAGCGGAGACACAGATACGCAGTATTTT.

The chain employs TRBV28 and TRBJ1-2; tentative D call: TRBD1 (5 bases). V was cut by 6 bases and J by 8 bases, with 13 bases left in between. The CDR3 contains 12 residues. Germline V CDR1 and CDR2: MDHEN, SYDVKM. The CDR3, as DNA: TGTGCCAGCAGGAGACAGACAGTCGGCTACACCTTC. The encoded protein is CASRRQTVGYTF.

The chain has TRBV6-5 and TRBJ2-1; tentative D call: TRBD1 (6 bases). Trimming removed 0 bases from V and 6 bases from J, with 9 bases in between. The germline gives CDR1 MNHEY, CDR2 SVGAGI. The CDR3 spans 14 residues. This CDR3 reads CASSYSGRGNEQFF. CDR3 in DNA: TGTGCCAGCAGTTACTCGGGCAGGGGCAATGAGCAGTTCTTC.

The V gene is TRBV5-1, the J gene TRBJ1-5; D not resolved. The CDR3 sequence is 15 residues long. Germline V lookup: CDR1 SGHRS, CDR2 YFSETQ. Trimming cost V 0 bases and J 1 base, with 8 bases left between them. DNA of the CDR3: TGCGCCAGCAGCTTGGACGGGGTGAGCAATCAGCCCCAGCATTTT. This encodes CASSLDGVSNQPQHF.

The J gene is TRBJ2-7, the V gene TRBV27; 7 bases align to TRBD1. V lost 5 bases and J lost 7; bases outside the gene matches: 17. This CDR3 spans 16 amino acids. The V gene's germline CDR1 is MNHEY and CDR2 SMNVEV (reference sequence). CDR3 bases: TGTGCCAGCAGTCGCTCCAAAGGGGGCTCCTTGAGTGAGCAGTACTTC. This sequence encodes CASSRSKGGSLSEQYF.

In nucleotides, the CDR3 is TGTGCCAGCTCACCAATAGAGGGTAGCCACAATGAGCAGTTCTTC. Protein sequence: CASSPIEGSHNEQFF. The V call is TRBV18, the J call TRBJ2-1; D possibly corresponds to TRBD2 (5 bases). CDR1 is KGHSH, CDR2 LQKENI, per germline. The V end was cut by 2 bases, the J end by 5 bases, with 13 bases between. This CDR3 contains 15 residues. The entire variable domain, with the rest obtained from reference TRBV18 and TRBJ2-1, is as follows: NAGVMQNPRHLVRRRGQEARLRCSPMKGHSHVYWYRQLPEEGLKFMVYLQKENIIDESGMPKERFSAEFPKEGPSILRIQQVVRGDSAAYFCASSPIEGSHNEQFFGPGTRLTVL.

The chain uses TRBV6-5 and TRBJ1-1, with D perhaps matching TRBD1 (6 bases). The CDR3 covers 15 residues. V shed 10 bases and J shed 1 base, with 19 bases lying between them. The germline CDR1 and CDR2 sequences are MNHEY and SVGAGI. The CDR3 here is CATSPPVGANTEAFF. CDR3 nucleotide sequence: TGTGCCACCAGCCCCCCTGTGGGGGCGAACACTGAAGCTTTCTTT.

The genes are TRBV27 and TRBJ2-1, with a tentative D call TRBD1 (5 bases). Germline values: CDR1 MNHEY, CDR2 SMNVEV (reference sequence). The CDR3 is 11 amino acids. Trimming removed 5 bases from V and 6 bases from J, with 5 bases in between. CDR3 residues: CASSGANEQFF. As DNA, the CDR3 is TGTGCCAGCAGTGGGGCCAATGAGCAGTTCTTC.

This rearrangement joins TRBV7-9 to TRBJ2-3; D is unclear. The V end lost 1 base, the J end lost 2 bases, and 10 bases lay between the germline ends. The CDR3 has 15 residues. Per germline, CDR1 SEHNR and CDR2 FQNEAQ (reference sequence). In DNA form, the CDR3 reads TGTGCCAGCAGCTTAGTGAGCGCAAACACAGATACGCAGTATTTT. This codes for CASSLVSANTDTQYF.

The chain has TRBV5-5 and TRBJ1-2; the match to TRBD1 covers 7 bases. The trim removed 0 bases at V and 4 bases at J, leaving 0 bases unmatched. This CDR3 contains 13 residues. Germline V lookup: CDR1 SGHKS, CDR2 YYEKEE (reference sequence). The CDR3 DNA sequence: TGTGCCAGCAGCTTGGAGGGGGCCTATGGCTACACCTTC. Its protein product is CASSLEGAYGYTF. The complete variable domain, with remaining parts taken from reference TRBV5-5 and TRBJ1-2, reads DAGVTQSPTHLIKTRGQQVTLRCSPISGHKSVSWYQQVLGQGPQFIFQYYEKEERGRGNFPDRFSARQFPNYSSELNVNALLLGDSALYLCASSLEGAYGYTFGSGTRLTVV.

CDR3 region: CSVEGTRLTDTQYF. The CDR3 coding sequence is TGCAGCGTTGAGGGGACTAGACTCACAGATACGCAGTATTTT. This chain connects TRBV29-1 to TRBJ2-3, with 8 bases fitting TRBD2. Germline V gives CDR1 SQVTM, CDR2 ANQGSEA. The CDR3 has 14 residues. V trimming: 3 bases; J trimming: 2 bases; junction bases outside the gene matches: 4.

The chain has TRBV2 and TRBJ1-2; TRBD1 is a possible D gene (6 bases). V lost 7 bases and J lost 1, with 13 bases in between. Germline-derived CDR1 and CDR2 are SNHLY and FYNNEI. This CDR3 spans 14 amino acids. CDR3 in DNA: TGTGCCAGCACCATTGGGACACTTAACTATGGCTACACCTTC. The encoded protein is CASTIGTLNYGYTF.

The J gene is TRBJ1-6, the V gene TRBV6-5; D unclear. The CDR3 has 15 residues. Per germline, CDR1 MNHEY and CDR2 SVGAGI. V was trimmed by 0 bases and J by 11 bases, leaving 14 bases between them. The chain's CDR3 is CASSYSIHGSPPLHF. The CDR3 DNA reads as TGTGCCAGCAGTTACTCGATACACGGGTCCCCACCCCTCCACTTT.

V is TRBV5-1 and J is TRBJ1-2; D is possibly TRBD1 (5 bases). CDR3 length: 15 amino acids. Germline CDR1 is SGHRS and CDR2 is YFSETQ. V shed 4 bases and J shed 4 bases, with 17 bases lying between them. The CDR3 DNA is TGCGCCAGCAGCCCTTACCAGGGAAGTGGCTATGGCTACACCTTC. It translates to CASSPYQGSGYGYTF.

J is TRBJ2-7 and V is TRBV30; D is uncertain. V was trimmed by 2 bases and J by 5 bases, leaving 7 bases between them. The germline V gene has CDR1 GTSNPN and CDR2 SVGIG (reference sequence). This CDR3 spans 11 amino acids. In DNA form, the CDR3 reads TGTGCCTGGAGTAATCTCGACGAGCAGTACTTC. Translated, it gives CAWSNLDEQYF. The variable domain in full, completed from reference TRBV30 and TRBJ2-7, reads SQTIHQWPATLVQPVGSPLSLECTVEGTSNPNLYWYRQAAGRGLQLLFYSVGIGQISSEVPQNLSASRPQDRQFILSSKKLLLSDSGFYLCAWSNLDEQYFGPGTRLTVT.

The J gene is TRBJ2-7, the V gene TRBV2; 12 bases are shared with TRBD2. Germline trimming cut 6 bases from V and 6 bases from J; bases unmatched to any gene: 9. Germline CDR1 SNHLY, CDR2 FYNNEI. The CDR3 totals 15 residues. CDR3 sequence: CASSPRTSGISEQYF. The CDR3 DNA sequence: TGTGCCAGCAGCCCCCGGACTAGCGGGATCTCCGAGCAGTACTTC.